This is a list of T cell receptor beta chains from one sample in a study of low-dose radiotherapy and immunotherapy resistance in tumors. One entry per CDR3 protein results from TCRdb running MiXCR on the reads. The top ten clones hold roughly 4% of a sample with 35,000 to 45,000 distinct CDR3 sequences, around 30% of them seen once. The material was PBMCs, obtained before treatment. Receptor source: a male donor with gallbladder cancer. The CDR3 runs from the conserved cysteine through the conserved F or W. The order of the fields is J gene, CDR3 length, D gene, V gene, clone size, CDR3 protein, CDR3 DNA. D genes are given only for firm matches. Size values are once, few and many counts, or a class for expanded clones, and some rows have none.

>TRBJ2-7|13|.|TRBV30|many
CACKRAGSYEQYF
TGTGCCTGCAAGAGGGCCGGCTCCTACGAGCAGTACTTC
>TRBJ2-3|15|TRBD1|TRBV24-1|many
CATRAGTDLTDTQYF
TGTGCCACCCGAGCCGGGACAGATCTCACAGATACGCAGTATTTT
>TRBJ2-5|14|.|TRBV7-8|.
CASSPGATQETQYF
TGTGCCAGCAGCCCCGGGGCTACTCAAGAGACCCAGTACTTC
>TRBJ2-1|17|.|TRBV9|.
CASSIYLCSVPRIEQFF
.
>TRBJ1-6|17|.|TRBV4-1|few
CASSPPRTRGYNSPLHF
TGCGCCAGCAGCCCACCCCGGACCAGGGGATATAATTCACCCCTCCACTTT
>TRBJ2-6|14|.|TRBV27|many
CASGPGAGANVLTF
TGTGCCAGCGGTCCGGGGGCTGGGGCCAACGTCCTGACTTTC
>TRBJ2-7|14|TRBD2|TRBV14|many
CASSRAGGPYEQYF
TGTGCCAGCAGCCGAGCGGGGGGCCCCTACGAGCAGTACTTC
>TRBJ2-2|18|.|TRBV12-3/TRBV12-4|.
CASSRYNMGALNTGELFF
TGTGCCAGCAGTCGCTACAATATGGGGGCCTTAAACACCGGGGAGCTGTTTTTT
>TRBJ1-1|15|.|TRBV30|many
CAWSIERAGDAEAFF
TGTGCCTGGAGTATTGAGCGCGCGGGTGACGCTGAAGCTTTCTTT
>TRBJ1-4|14|TRBD1|TRBV25-1|many
CASSDDRGGEKLFF
TGTGCCAGCAGTGACGACAGGGGCGGTGAAAAACTGTTTTTT
>TRBJ2-5|14|TRBD1|TRBV9|many
CASSVVGTEETQYF
TGTGCCAGCAGCGTAGTAGGGACAGAAGAGACCCAGTACTTC
>TRBJ1-5|17|.|TRBV28|medium-sized
CASHRQAAQYSNQPQHF
TGTGCCAGTCATAGACAGGCCGCTCAATATAGCAATCAGCCCCAGCATTTT
>TRBJ2-1|15|.|TRBV7-3|many
CASSQSDTNYNEQFF
TGTGCCAGCAGCCAGTCTGATACTAACTACAATGAGCAGTTCTTC
>TRBJ1-2|14|.|TRBV3-1|.
CASSPGVTDYGYTF
TGTGCCAGCAGCCCAGGAGTAACGGACTATGGCTACACCTTC
>TRBJ2-3|14|.|TRBV5-1|many
CASSPEGPTDTQYF
TGCGCCAGCAGCCCGGAAGGACCCACAGATACGCAGTATTTT
>TRBJ2-1|14|.|TRBV25-1|many
CASTRRDSYNEQFF
TGTGCCAGCACCAGACGTGACTCCTACAATGAGCAGTTCTTC
>TRBJ1-5|12|.|TRBV12-3/TRBV12-4|.
CASSGNNQPQHF
TGTGCCAGCAGTGGGAACAATCAGCCCCAGCATTTT
>TRBJ2-5|18|TRBD2|TRBV25-1|many
CASSKHRPGLAGAETQYF
TGTGCCAGCAGTAAACACCGCCCGGGACTAGCGGGAGCAGAGACCCAGTACTTC
>TRBJ2-7|15|TRBD2|TRBV6-1|few
CASSELGGGEYEQYF
TGTGCCAGCAGTGAACTGGGCGGGGGAGAATACGAGCAGTACTTC
>TRBJ1-1|12|.|TRBV5-4|.
CASSRGITEAFF
TGTGCCAGCAGCCGGGGAATCACTGAAGCTTTCTTT
>TRBJ2-3|16|.|TRBV10-2|.
CASSEATARHLDTQYF
TGCGCCAGCAGTGAAGCCACCGCACGTCACCTTGATACGCAGTATTTT
>TRBJ1-5|14|.|TRBV28|medium-sized
CASSYSGGRKPQHF
TGTGCCAGCAGTTATAGCGGTGGGAGGAAGCCCCAGCATTTT
>TRBJ2-2|13|.|TRBV19|.
CASSMANTGELFF
TGTGCCAGTAGTATGGCGAACACCGGGGAGCTGTTTTTT
>TRBJ2-2|18|.|TRBV4-1|.
CASSQVPGRGDRTGELFF
TGCGCCAGCAGCCAAGTACCGGGAAGAGGGGATCGCACCGGGGAGCTGTTTTTT
>TRBJ1-4|12|.|TRBV6-6|few
CASRGKSEKLFF
TGTGCCAGCAGGGGGAAATCTGAAAAACTGTTTTTT
>TRBJ1-1|16|.|TRBV10-3|many
CAISEGKSARNTEAFF
TGTGCCATCAGTGAGGGGAAGTCCGCCAGGAACACTGAAGCTTTCTTT
>TRBJ2-1|13|.|TRBV5-4|many
CASSPSTNNEQFF
TGTGCCAGCAGCCCATCTACAAACAATGAGCAGTTCTTC
>TRBJ2-7|13|TRBD2|TRBV7-6|.
CASSPGGGDEQYF
TGTGCCAGCAGCCCCGGGGGGGGCGACGAGCAGTACTTC
>TRBJ2-1|18|TRBD2|TRBV6-2/TRBV6-3|medium-sized
CASSVTGASGNSYNEQFF
TGTGCCAGCAGTGTAACTGGGGCTAGCGGTAACTCCTACAATGAGCAGTTCTTC
>TRBJ2-1|17|.|TRBV4-2|.
CASSQDRARGSYNEQFF
TGTGCCAGCAGCCAAGATCGGGCCCGAGGGTCTTACAATGAGCAGTTCTTC
>TRBJ2-2|13|.|TRBV24-1|many
CATSVDYTGELFF
TGTGCCACCAGTGTAGACTACACCGGGGAGCTGTTTTTT
>TRBJ1-6|13|.|TRBV25-1|many
CASSTHRDSPLHF
TGTGCCAGCAGTACACACAGGGATTCACCCCTCCACTTT
>TRBJ2-7|14|.|TRBV7-9|many
CASSLAELGGEQYF
TGTGCCAGCAGCTTAGCGGAGTTGGGCGGCGAGCAGTACTTC
>TRBJ1-6|13|.|TRBV27|.
CASSPGRNSPLHF
TGTGCCAGCAGCCCGGGCCGCAATTCACCCCTCCACTTT
>TRBJ2-2|13|.|TRBV11-2|many
CASSLYTTGELFF
TGTGCCAGCAGCCTGTACACCACCGGGGAGCTGTTTTTT
>TRBJ1-4|12|.|TRBV3-1|many
CASSQGEVKLFF
TGTGCCAGCAGCCAAGGAGAGGTAAAACTGTTTTTT
>TRBJ2-3|14|TRBD2|TRBV7-2|many
CASSLGGGVGTQYF
TGTGCCAGCAGCTTAGGTGGGGGGGTGGGTACGCAGTATTTT
>TRBJ2-6|16|.|TRBV5-5|many
CASSLVLKTGANVLTF
TGTGCCAGCAGCTTGGTCCTGAAAACTGGGGCCAACGTCCTGACTTTC
>TRBJ1-4|15|.|TRBV23-1|.
CASSQIEGVEKNCFF
.
>TRBJ1-1|16|TRBD1|TRBV5-1|.
CASSRDPGQGAAEAFF
TGCGCCAGCAGCCGAGACCCGGGACAGGGGGCGGCTGAAGCTTTCTTT
>TRBJ2-4|16|.|TRBV13|.
CASSPASALAKNIQYF
TGTGCCAGCAGTCCGGCCTCGGCACTAGCCAAAAACATTCAGTACTTC
>TRBJ2-1|14|TRBD2|TRBV28|.
CASSGTSGMGEQFF
TGTGCCAGCAGTGGGACTAGCGGGATGGGTGAGCAGTTCTTC
>TRBJ2-7|16|TRBD2|TRBV9|.
CASSVDSLSGGHEQYF
TGTGCCAGCAGCGTAGATTCTTTATCGGGAGGGCACGAGCAGTACTTC
>TRBJ2-2|15|TRBD2|TRBV6-6|medium-sized
CASRGLAANTGELFF
TGTGCCAGCAGGGGACTAGCGGCGAACACCGGGGAGCTGTTTTTT
>TRBJ1-2|14|.|TRBV5-1|many
CASSLGAGDYGYTF
TGCGCCAGCAGCTTGGGGGCAGGGGACTATGGCTACACCTTC
>TRBJ2-7|14|.|TRBV7-2|many
CASSLAGRINEQYF
TGTGCCAGCAGCTTAGCGGGCAGGATCAACGAGCAGTACTTC
>TRBJ2-1|13|.|TRBV7-9|many
CASSPIRDSTQFF
TGTGCCAGCAGCCCGATCCGGGACTCAACCCAGTTCTTC
>TRBJ2-2|14|.|TRBV18|many
CASSSDKNTGELFF
TGTGCCAGCTCATCGGACAAGAACACCGGGGAGCTGTTTTTT
>TRBJ2-1|15|TRBD2|TRBV9|many
CASSRRLAGGHEQFF
TGTGCCAGCAGCCGTCGACTAGCGGGAGGGCATGAGCAGTTCTTC
>TRBJ2-1|14|.|TRBV18|.
CASSPLRDMGEQFF
TGTGCCAGCTCACCACTCCGGGACATGGGTGAGCAGTTCTTC
>TRBJ2-1|14|TRBD1|TRBV7-2|many
CASSAGQAYNEQFF
TGTGCCAGCAGCGCGGGACAGGCCTACAATGAGCAGTTCTTC
>TRBJ1-5|10|.|TRBV7-7|.
CAASNQPQHF
TGTGCCGCCAGCAATCAGCCCCAGCATTTT
>TRBJ2-7|16|.|TRBV5-1|many
CASSLEPGVSSYEQYF
TGCGCCAGCAGCTTGGAACCAGGGGTAAGCTCCTACGAGCAGTACTTC
>TRBJ1-3|15|TRBD1|TRBV18|.
CASSPSTGVGNTIYF
TGTGCCAGCTCACCATCGACAGGGGTTGGAAACACCATATATTTT
>TRBJ1-5|13|.|TRBV20-1|many
CSARAGGNQPQHF
TGCAGTGCTAGAGCAGGGGGCAATCAGCCCCAGCATTTT
>TRBJ2-2|16|.|TRBV7-2|many
CASSSRVWSNTGELFF
TGTGCCAGCAGCTCTAGGGTGTGGTCGAACACCGGGGAGCTGTTTTTT
>TRBJ2-1|15|TRBD2|TRBV7-2|few
CASSLANLAGPEQFF
TGTGCCAGCAGCTTAGCTAACCTAGCGGGGCCCGAGCAGTTCTTC
>TRBJ2-5|14|.|TRBV7-6|many
CASSLSSLTETQYF
TGTGCCAGCAGCTTAAGTAGTCTAACAGAGACCCAGTACTTC
>TRBJ2-3|16|TRBD2|TRBV2|many
CASSAASGTGTDTQYF
TGTGCCAGCAGTGCGGCCAGCGGGACTGGGACAGATACGCAGTATTTT